The TCR beta chain under discussion was sequenced for a study of T cell responses to AZD1222 COVID-19 vaccine. Study-wide background: Pooling was applied to second doses at about 4 or about 12 weeks.

Sequenced by immunoSEQ multiplex PCR; TCRdb stores in-frame clones only, minus some. Of about 120,000 clones in the sample, roughly 90% are singletons; the top ten hold around 3.5%. Findings and limits, study-wide: Reports indicate that nearly half of spike-specific TCRs are directed at unmutated variant regions.

Details on this clone: Its matching antigen is unknown.

CDR1 and CDR2 from the germline V gene are SGHTA and FQGNSA. The CDR3 is 11 residues long. Trimming removed 4 bases at V and 4 bases at J, with 4 bases between. The starting material was peripheral blood, obtained on day 0 of AZD1222 vaccination. This TCR derives from an adult in good health. V and J are TRBV7-2 and TRBJ2-5; D ambiguous. CDR3 bases: TGTGCCAGCAGCTCCAGAGAGACCCAGTACTTC. This translates into CASSSRETQYF.